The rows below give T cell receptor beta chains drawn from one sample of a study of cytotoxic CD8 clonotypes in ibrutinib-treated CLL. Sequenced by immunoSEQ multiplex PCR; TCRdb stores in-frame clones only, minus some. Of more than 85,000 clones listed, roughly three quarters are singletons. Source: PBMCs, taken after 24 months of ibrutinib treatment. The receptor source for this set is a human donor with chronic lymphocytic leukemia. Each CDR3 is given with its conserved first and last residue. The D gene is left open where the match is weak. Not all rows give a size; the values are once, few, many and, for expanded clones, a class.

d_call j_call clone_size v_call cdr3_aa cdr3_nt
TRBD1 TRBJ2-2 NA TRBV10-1 CASSTGTANTGELFF TGCGCCAGCAGTACCGGGACAGCGAACACCGGGGAGCTGTTTTTT
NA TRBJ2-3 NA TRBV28 CASSPISVVPADTQYF TGTGCCAGCAGTCCCATATCTGTAGTGCCGGCAGATACGCAGTATTTT
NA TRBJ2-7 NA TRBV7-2 CASSFLGNRRVEQYF TGTGCCAGCAGCTTCCTGGGGAATCGGAGAGTCGAGCAGTACTTC
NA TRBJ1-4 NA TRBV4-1 CASSQTQGLGKLFF TGCGCCAGCAGCCAAACACAGGGATTGGGAAAACTGTTTTTT
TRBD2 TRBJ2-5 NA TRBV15 CATSQGTSGPQETQYF TGTGCCACCAGCCAAGGGACTAGCGGACCTCAAGAGACCCAGTACTTC
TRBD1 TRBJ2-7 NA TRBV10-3 CAITSGTGVEQYF TGTGCCATCACCTCCGGGACAGGGGTTGAGCAGTACTTC
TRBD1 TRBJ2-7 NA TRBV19 CASSAPGQTYEQYF TGTGCCAGTAGTGCCCCGGGACAGACCTACGAGCAGTACTTC
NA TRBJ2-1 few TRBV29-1 CSVDRGDNEQFF TGCAGCGTTGACAGGGGGGACAATGAGCAGTTCTTC
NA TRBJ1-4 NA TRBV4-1 CASRQVGEKLFF TGCGCCAGCAGACAGGTGGGCGAAAAACTGTTTTTT
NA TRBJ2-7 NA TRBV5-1 CASSLTPYEQYF TGCGCCAGCAGCTTGACCCCCTACGAGCAGTACTTC
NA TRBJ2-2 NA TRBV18 CASSPGRVNTGELFF TGTGCCAGCTCACCGGGGCGAGTAAACACCGGGGAGCTGTTTTTT
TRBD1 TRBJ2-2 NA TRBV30 CAWSGRQGSRPGELFF TGTGCCTGGAGTGGGCGACAGGGGAGTCGTCCCGGGGAGCTGTTTTTT
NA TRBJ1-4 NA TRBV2 CASSLRQLTYLQRATNEKLFF TGTGCCAGCAGTTTGCGACAGCTAACCTATCTTCAGCGGGCAACTAATGAAAAACTGTTTTTT
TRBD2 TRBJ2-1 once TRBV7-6 CASSPIGGNEQFF TGTGCCAGCAGCCCCATCGGGGGGAATGAGCAGTTCTTC
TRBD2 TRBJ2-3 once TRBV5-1 CASSQSGVTDTQYF TGCGCCAGCAGCCAAAGCGGGGTCACAGATACGCAGTATTTT
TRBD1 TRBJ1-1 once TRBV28 CASSSDRAWAFF TGTGCCAGCAGTTCTGACAGGGCCTGGGCTTTCTTT
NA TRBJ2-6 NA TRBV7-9 CASSLAPWGPGANVLTF TGTGCCAGCAGCTTAGCACCCTGGGGACCTGGGGCCAACGTCCTGACTTTC
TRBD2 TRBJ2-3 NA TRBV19 CASSIGGGPTDTQYF TGTGCCAGTAGTATCGGGGGAGGGCCAACAGATACGCAGTATTTT
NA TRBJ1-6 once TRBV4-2 CASSQITGPYSYNSPLHF TGTGCCAGCAGCCAAATTACGGGGCCCTATTCTTATAATTCACCCCTCCACTTT
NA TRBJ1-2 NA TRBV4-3 CASSQDRRGLTYGYTF TGCGCCAGCAGCCAAGATCGCCGCGGATTAACCTATGGCTACACCTTC
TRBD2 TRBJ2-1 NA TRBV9 CASSAAGTTLNEQFF TGTGCCAGCAGCGCCGCCGGGACTACACTCAATGAGCAGTTCTTC
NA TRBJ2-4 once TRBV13 CASSPLNKNIQYF TGTGCCAGCAGCCCCCTTAATAAAAACATTCAGTACTTC
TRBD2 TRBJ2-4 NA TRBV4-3 CASSQDRAGGTEAKNIQYF TGCGCCAGCAGCCAAGATAGAGCGGGGGGGACGGAAGCCAAAAACATTCAGTACTTC
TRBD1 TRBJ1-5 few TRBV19 CASRGTGVMQPQHF TGTGCCAGTAGAGGGACAGGGGTAATGCAGCCCCAGCATTTT
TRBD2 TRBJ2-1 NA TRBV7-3 CASSSKREGSSYNEQFF TGTGCCAGCAGCTCGAAGCGGGAGGGGAGCTCCTACAATGAGCAGTTCTTC
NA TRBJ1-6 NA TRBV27 CASSSGRQSPLHF TGTGCCAGCAGTTCTGGGCGTCAATCACCCCTCCACTTT
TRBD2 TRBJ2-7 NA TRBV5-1 CASRLSASGGYLSYEQYF TGCGCCAGCCGCCTTTCGGCTAGCGGGGGATACCTCTCCTACGAGCAGTACTTC
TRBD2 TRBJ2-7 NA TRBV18 CASSPSSGSAYEQYF TGTGCCAGCTCACCATCTAGCGGGAGCGCTTACGAGCAGTACTTC
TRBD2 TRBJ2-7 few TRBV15 CATSPYSGPYEQYF TGTGCCACCAGTCCCTATAGCGGGCCCTACGAGCAGTACTTC
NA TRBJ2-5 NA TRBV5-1 CASSLGASRGETQYF TGCGCCAGCAGCTTGGGTGCTAGCCGGGGTGAGACCCAGTACTTC